This T cell receptor beta chain was sequenced during a study of cytomegalovirus exposure and HLA in healthy donors. General observations from the study: A later analysis revealed that TCR association rates differed between HLA loci, peaking at DRB1 and bottoming out at HLA-C.

The study ran its PCR with 60 Vbeta and 13 Jbeta primers. Produced via immunoSEQ multiplex PCR; TCRdb's table is partial and in-frame only. Of more than 65,000 clones listed, around three quarters were seen once; the top ten hold about 22%. Notes on this clone: What it binds is not known.

Germline loops: CDR1 SGHRS, CDR2 YFSETQ. The CDR3 spans 14 residues. Deletions cut 2 bases from V and 3 bases from J, with 12 bases between. The chain combines TRBV5-1 with TRBJ2-7; D is ambiguous. This TCR was sampled from a woman in her thirties or forties in good health and CMV-seropositive. Sequenced sample: PBMCs. The CDR3 DNA follows: TGCGCCAGCAGCTTAACGGGTTCGGGCTACGAGCAGTACTTC. Protein sequence: CASSLTGSGYEQYF.